This TCR beta chain was profiled in a study of shared clonotypes between healthy human individuals. The CDR3 spans 19 residues. CDR1 is LGHNT and CDR2 is FRNRAP in the germline V gene. V gave up 0 bases and J gave up 0 bases; unmatched junction bases: 12. Points on this clone: Its specificity is not known.

Study-level results: A handful of donors held approximately 4.5% of naive CD4 clonotypes in common. Naive subsets generally exceeded memory subsets in estimated richness.

Clones were sequenced by immunoSEQ multiplex PCR, and TCRdb holds only the in-frame ones, with some missing. This sample has millions of clones, with 93% found just once. This receptor was obtained from a man between 18 and 35 years old in good health. Some clones in this sample may be carry-over from other donors' samples. The V call is TRBV12-5, the J call TRBJ1-1; 8 bases align to TRBD1. Sample: naive CD4+ T cells from PBMCs. Specified subset: CD45RA+ positively selected. The CDR3 here is CASGLVLGQGAPLNTEAFF. The CDR3 DNA sequence: TGTGCTAGTGGTTTGGTACTCGGTCAGGGGGCTCCCCTGAACACTGAAGCTTTCTTT.